This T cell receptor beta chain is drawn from a study of molecular identifiers for immune sequencing clone quantification. The overall study: Within a replicate experiment, RNA obtained from either about 21,000 or 97,000 naive CD8 cells was divided into five aliquots, and four of those aliquots were then sequenced.

Preparation methods for the bulk TCR libraries were those previously described, with listed TCR primers. Each CDR3 protein is one row after TCRdb ran MiXCR on the PCR reads. The top ten hold 0.65% to 0.75% of the sample, which has over 300,000 distinct CDR3 sequences, roughly 24% seen once. General study points: Clones above 20 RNA copies held over 98% of effector molecules, under 1% in naive cells.

To note about this clonotype: The antigen remains unidentified. The conserved phenylalanine or tryptophan is not found at the CDR3 terminus, so this likely reflects a read error.

Sorting isolated naive CD8 T cells as CD8+CD4-CCR7+CD45RA+ events. The ends lost 5 bases at V and 2 bases at J; junction bases unmatched: 5. CDR1 LNHNV and CDR2 YYDKDF come from the germline V gene (reference sequence). This CDR3 comprises 15 residues. The TCR comes from a human donor in good health. Some libraries in this study had Jurkat cell RNA spiked in. This chain joins TRBV15 and TRBJ2-2; 7 bases are a match to TRBD1. Sequenced material: naive CD8+ T cells from blood, with Jurkat cell RNA spiked in. As for subset: FACS-sorted CD8+CD4-CCR7+CD45RA+ naive T cells. CDR3 residues: CATSPGTDNTGELFC. CDR3 coding DNA: TGTGCCACCAGCCCAGGGACAGACAACACCGGGGAGCTGTTTTGT.